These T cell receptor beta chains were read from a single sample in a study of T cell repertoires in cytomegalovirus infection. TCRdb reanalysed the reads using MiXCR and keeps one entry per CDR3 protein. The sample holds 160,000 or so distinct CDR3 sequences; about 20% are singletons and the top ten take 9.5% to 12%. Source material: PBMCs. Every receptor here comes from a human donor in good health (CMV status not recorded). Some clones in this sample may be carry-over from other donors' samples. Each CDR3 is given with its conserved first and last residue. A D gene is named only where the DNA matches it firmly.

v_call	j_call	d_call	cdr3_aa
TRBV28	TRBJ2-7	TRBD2	CASSTARGGDEQYF
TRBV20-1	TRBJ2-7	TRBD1	CSARRGQGAGEQYF
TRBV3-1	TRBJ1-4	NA	CASSRRNEKLFF
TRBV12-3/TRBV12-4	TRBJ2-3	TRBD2	CTSSFQAGGPRIDTQYF
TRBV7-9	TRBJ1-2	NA	CASSHRSGVAGYTF
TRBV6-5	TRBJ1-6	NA	CASSYLVGVESNSPLHF
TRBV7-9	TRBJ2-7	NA	CASSRQEAYEQYF
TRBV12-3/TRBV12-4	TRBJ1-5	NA	CASSFGQFNQPQHF
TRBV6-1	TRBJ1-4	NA	CASRRQAATNEKLFF
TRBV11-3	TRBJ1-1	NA	CASILDGGGTEAFF
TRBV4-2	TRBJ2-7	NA	CASSQDLSGGEQYF
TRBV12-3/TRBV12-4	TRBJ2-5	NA	CASSPGVGDQYF
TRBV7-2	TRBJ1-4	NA	CASKYGASTNEKLFF
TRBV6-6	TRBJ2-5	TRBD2	CASSYGTSGTETQYF
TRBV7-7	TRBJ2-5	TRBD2	CASSPSGIRETQYF
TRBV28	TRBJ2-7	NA	CASSKGYEQYF
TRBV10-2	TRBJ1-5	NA	CASSEPGLYSNQPQHF
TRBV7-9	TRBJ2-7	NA	CASSLVSEGRYEQYF
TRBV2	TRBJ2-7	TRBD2	CASSDPGEGPSYEQYF
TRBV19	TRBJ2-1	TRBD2	CASSPRLAGDNEQFF
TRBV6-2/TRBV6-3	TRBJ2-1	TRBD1	CASKGDRFFYEQFF
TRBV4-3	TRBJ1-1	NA	CASSQEARGTNTEAFF
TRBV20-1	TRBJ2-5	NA	CSAPEGWEQETQYF
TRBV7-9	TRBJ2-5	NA	CASSKDGGETQYF
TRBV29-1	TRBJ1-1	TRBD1	CSVRQGLNTEAFF
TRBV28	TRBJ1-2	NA	CASRGNRGRGYTF
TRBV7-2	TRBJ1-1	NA	CASSLEAGGTEAFF
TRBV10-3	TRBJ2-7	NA	CAISERTPTFYEQYF
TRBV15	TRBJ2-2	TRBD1	CATSRDGGQGRTGELFF
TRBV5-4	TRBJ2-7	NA	CASSMDPDSYEQYF
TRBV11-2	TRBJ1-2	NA	CATRTATNYGYTF
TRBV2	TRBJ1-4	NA	CASKEGLVEKLFF